Listed below are T cell receptor beta chains from one sample, sequenced in a study of T cell repertoires in cytomegalovirus infection. TCRdb re-called the reads with MiXCR, one entry per CDR3 protein. The table has more than 500,000 distinct CDR3 sequences, approximately 15% seen once. What was sequenced was CD8+ T cells from PBMCs. All receptors come from a human donor in good health (CMV status not recorded). Some clones in this sample may be carry-over from other donors' samples. The CDR3 runs from the conserved cysteine through the conserved F or W. The D gene is left open where the match is weak. Where a row states a size, it is once, few, many or the class of an expanded clone; other rows omit it.

V gene	D gene	clone size	J gene	CDR3 DNA	CDR3 protein
TRBV7-7	-	many	TRBJ2-1	TGTGCCAGCAGCCCGACACAGGTGAGCTCCTACAATGAGCAGTTCTTC	CASSPTQVSSYNEQFF
TRBV4-2	TRBD2	many	TRBJ2-2	TGTGCCAGCAGCCAAGATCGGGCGGGGGGCCGGAACACCGGGGAGCTGTTTTTT	CASSQDRAGGRNTGELFF
TRBV7-9	-	many	TRBJ2-7	TGTGCCAGCAGCTTCAGGGCCTCCTACGAGCAGTACTTC	CASSFRASYEQYF
TRBV12-3/TRBV12-4	-	many	TRBJ1-4	TGTGCCAGCAGTTTCAGCGGGGGGAGAGATAGGGAAAAACTGTTTTTT	CASSFSGGRDREKLFF
TRBV12-3/TRBV12-4	-	-	TRBJ1-1	TGTGCCAGAAGTTCCACATGGTTTAGGGGCACTGAAGCTTTCTTT	CARSSTWFRGTEAFF
TRBV5-8	-	few	TRBJ1-2	TGTGCCAGCAGCTTGGCGGGTTCACGGATGGGTCCTCTCGGCTACACCTTC	CASSLAGSRMGPLGYTF
TRBV27	TRBD1	many	TRBJ2-7	TGTGCCAGCAGTTTATCACAGGGGAACTACGAGCAGTACTTC	CASSLSQGNYEQYF
TRBV6-1	-	-	TRBJ1-1	TGTGCCAGCAGTGAAGGAGGGATTGAAGCTTTCTTT	CASSEGGIEAFF
TRBV7-8	TRBD1	many	TRBJ1-2	TGTGCCAGCAGCTCCTCACGCTTGAGGACAGGGTCCATTGGCTACACCTTC	CASSSSRLRTGSIGYTF
TRBV7-9	-	many	TRBJ1-1	TGTGCCAGCAGCTTAGAGGGAGGCTGGGGAAAGGCTGAAGCTTTCTTT	CASSLEGGWGKAEAFF
TRBV6-1	-	-	TRBJ2-1	TGTGCCAGCAGTGAATTGTCCCATCTCGACAGGAAGAAGGACAATGAGCAGTTCTTC	CASSELSHLDRKKDNEQFF
TRBV7-9	-	-	TRBJ1-2	TGTGCCAGCAGCTTAGGGACAAAGTATGGCTACACCTTC	CASSLGTKYGYTF
TRBV5-6	TRBD1	-	TRBJ1-1	TGTGCCAGCAGCTCCGGGACAGAGAGGAACACTGAAGCTTTCTTT	CASSSGTERNTEAFF
TRBV11-3	TRBD2	many	TRBJ2-3	TGTGCCAGCAGTTCCCGGGGGGAGGATACGCAGTATTTT	CASSSRGEDTQYF
TRBV28	TRBD2	few	TRBJ2-3	TGTGCCAGCAGTTTATCCCGGACTAGCGGGAGAGGTGGGGATACGCAGTATTTT	CASSLSRTSGRGGDTQYF
TRBV7-9	TRBD1	many	TRBJ2-7	TGTGCCAGCAGCTTAGGACGGACAGGGCGTCCCTACGAGCAGTACTTC	CASSLGRTGRPYEQYF
TRBV2	TRBD2	-	TRBJ2-7	TGTGCCAGCAGTGTCTTCGGGGGGGCGGAGTACGAGCAGTACTTC	CASSVFGGAEYEQYF
TRBV9	TRBD1	few	TRBJ2-4	TGTGCCAGCAGCGTAGACGAGACAGGGTACGGCATTCAGTACTTC	CASSVDETGYGIQYF
TRBV28	-	-	TRBJ1-1	TGTGCAAGCAGTCTCCCATACGAGAGGTCTCTCCCGAAAACTGAAGCTTTCTTT	CASSLPYERSLPKTEAFF
TRBV27	-	many	TRBJ2-5	TGTGCCACCAAACCCAGTAGCTTGCGTCAAGAGACCCAGTACTTC	CATKPSSLRQETQYF
TRBV19	-	many	TRBJ2-1	TGTGCCAGTAGTATCAAGCGGGCCCCCCATGAGCAGTTCTTC	CASSIKRAPHEQFF
TRBV27	-	-	TRBJ2-7	TGTGCCAGCACCGCTAGGGGCAGGGTAGGTGAGCAGTACTTC	CASTARGRVGEQYF